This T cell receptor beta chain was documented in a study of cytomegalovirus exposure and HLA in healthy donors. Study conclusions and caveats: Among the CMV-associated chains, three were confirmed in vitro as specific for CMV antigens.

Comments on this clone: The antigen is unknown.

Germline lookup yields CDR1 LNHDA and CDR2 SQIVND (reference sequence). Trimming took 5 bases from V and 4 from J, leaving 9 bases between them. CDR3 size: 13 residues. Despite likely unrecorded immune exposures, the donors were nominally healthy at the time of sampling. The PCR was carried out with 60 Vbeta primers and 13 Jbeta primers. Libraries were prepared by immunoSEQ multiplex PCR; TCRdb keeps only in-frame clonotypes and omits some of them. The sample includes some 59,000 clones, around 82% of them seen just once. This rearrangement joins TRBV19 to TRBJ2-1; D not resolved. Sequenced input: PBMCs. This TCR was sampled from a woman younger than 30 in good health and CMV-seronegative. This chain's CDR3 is CASSPSRYNEQFF. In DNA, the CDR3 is TGTGCCAGTAGTCCGAGTCGGTACAATGAGCAGTTCTTC.